The entry below gives a single TCR beta chain sequence along with its context. Its antigen is unknown. The input lacks base qualities; no much larger clone sits a single base away. The sample belongs to a study of blood T cell repertoires in COVID-19 (dated by TCRdb to the early 2020s). Describing the broader study: Collaborator samples came from the United States, Italy and Spain and covered acute and convalescent phases of COVID-19. The material from the prospective study consisted of cDNA or gDNA derived from T cells, B-cell-depleted T cells, or PBMCs. The dataset comprised deeply sampled blood TCRbeta repertoires from subjects exposed to, actively infected with, or recovered from COVID-19. The repertoires were made available in a free public database intended to serve as a resource for research on the immune response to SARS-CoV-2. The samples were drawn from two sources: the first 160 participants of the ongoing ImmuneRACE study, and 1,000 to 1,500 subjects contributed by 6 global collaborators. A de-identified subject ID, COVID-19 status, age in years and sex were almost always included in the sample metadata. Where available, HLA class I and class II types were obtained from metadata supplied by the sample provider rather than from assay-based typing.

Relative to germline, V is 0 bases shorter and J is 4 bases shorter, with 7 bases between their ends. From a lookup of the germline V gene, CDR1 and CDR2 are SGHAT and FQNNGV. The CDR3 contains 13 residues, cysteine and phenylalanine counted. Only CDR3 DNA remains: 39 bases, in frame from the first base. Enrolling through a virtual design, the prospective study's participants ranged in age from roughly 18 to 100 years and lived across around 25 United States geographic areas. In the prospective study, participants were assigned to cohorts based on the clinical history participants reported in a screening survey and a study questionnaire. Recovered participants in ImmuneRACE Cohort 3 were defined as having two consecutive negative NP/OP PCR tests, clearance from a healthcare professional, or resolution of symptoms. Mobile phlebotomists in the prospective study collected whole blood, serum and a nasopharyngeal or oropharyngeal swab from every participant. Participants in the prospective study had the option to provide additional blood draws and questionnaires over a roughly 2-month period. Prospective study blood samples were shipped either frozen or at room temperature before DNA extraction.

The paper's findings and limits, for the study overall: The amount of clinical and demographic metadata varied by source and participant and was provided uncurated.

TCRbeta CDR3 regions were amplified from genomic DNA using the immunoSEQ Assay, a bias-controlled multiplex PCR. The paper's processing steps were these. Nucleated cell counts per sample were estimated from amplification of reference gene primers within the assay. To quantify the absolute abundance of each unique TCRbeta CDR3 rearrangement, sequence reads were collapsed and filtered. For each sample, productive Simpson clonality was calculated by taking the square root of Simpson's diversity index across productive rearrangements. Held by TCRdb, this immuneACCESS table contains in-frame sequences only and omits some clones. Under half of the omission traces to an unresolved V gene where checked; the cause of the rest is unknown. V, J and clone size are taken as reported in that table, and D and trimming were inferred from the DNA itself. The sample table shows around 480,000 clones, and about 90% are seen once. The biggest ten clones account for 0.7% of the sample.

The clonotype comes from a woman younger than 35 who had recovered from COVID-19. The material sequenced was PBMCs or T cells enriched from blood (not recorded which). The chain is assembled from TRBV11-2 and TRBJ2-7, with no confidently assigned D gene. This receptor carries the CDR3 CASSLDTRYEQYF. The nucleotide sequence is given as TGTGCCAGCAGCTTAGATACCAGGTACGAGCAGTACTTC. Supplemented by the reference TRBV11-2 and TRBJ2-7 proteins around the CDR3, the complete variable domain is EAGVAQSPRYKIIEKRQSVAFWCNPISGHATLYWYQQILGQGPKLLIQFQNNGVVDDSQLPKDRFSAERLKGVDSTLKIQPAKLEDSAVYLCASSLDTRYEQYFGPGTRLTVT.